Listed below are T cell receptor beta chains from one sample, sequenced in a study of T cell responses to AZD1222 COVID-19 vaccine. TCRdb's copy holds only in-frame clones and misses some; the assay was immunoSEQ multiplex PCR. The profile shows about 130,000 clones, 88% of them singletons. Sequencing used peripheral blood, obtained on day 0 of AZD1222 vaccination. The receptors come from an adult in good health. Each CDR3 is given with its conserved first and last residue. The D gene is left open where the match is weak. Clone size is shown for a subset of rows, as once, few, many or a class of expanded clone.

V,size,length,J,D,DNA,CDR3
TRBV6-5,once,12,TRBJ1-1,NA,TGTGCCAGCAGTTACAGCCCGCCTGAAGCTTTCTTT,CASSYSPPEAFF
TRBV27,NA,16,TRBJ1-5,NA,TGTGCCAGCAGTCCCTACAGTTCTAGAGCGGAGCAGCCCCAGCATTTT,CASSPYSSRAEQPQHF
TRBV4-1,NA,16,TRBJ2-6,NA,TGCGCCAGCAGCCAAGGCCAGGGGGGTGGGGCCAACGTCCTGACTTTC,CASSQGQGGGANVLTF
TRBV19,NA,14,TRBJ2-5,NA,TGTGCCAGTAGTAAACTAAGCCTCCAAGAGACCCAGTACTTC,CASSKLSLQETQYF
TRBV4-2,NA,15,TRBJ1-2,NA,TGTGCCAGCAACAACGAACAGGCTACTAACTATGGCTACACCTTC,CASNNEQATNYGYTF
TRBV27,NA,16,TRBJ1-6,NA,TGTGCCAGCAGTAAGGGGGAGGGGCTTCGGAATTCACCCCTCCACTTT,CASSKGEGLRNSPLHF
TRBV10-3,NA,13,TRBJ2-7,TRBD1,TGTGCCATCAACGGACAGGGGAAGTACGAGCAGTACTTC,CAINGQGKYEQYF
TRBV6-1,NA,16,TRBJ1-1,NA,TGTGCCAGCAGTGCGGGTCGAATAGGGTTGCGCACTGAAGCTTTCTTT,CASSAGRIGLRTEAFF
TRBV21-1,once,17,TRBJ1-3,NA,TGTGCCAGCAGCAAAGAGGAGACGCGGGCTACAGGAAACACCATATATTTT,CASSKEETRATGNTIYF
TRBV10-3,NA,12,TRBJ2-7,NA,TGTGCCATCAGTGAGTCGTTTAACGAGCAGTACTTC,CAISESFNEQYF
TRBV2,NA,15,TRBJ1-6,NA,TGTGCCAGCAGTGCCGACAGGTTCCCGCTCGGACCCCTCCACTTT,CASSADRFPLGPLHF
TRBV7-9,NA,15,TRBJ1-4,TRBD1,TGTGCCAGCAGCTCAGGGGGTAGGACTAATGAAAAACTGTTTTTT,CASSSGGRTNEKLFF
TRBV5-6,NA,14,TRBJ2-5,NA,TGTGCCAGCAGCCTATACGATAGGGGGGAGACCCAGTACTTC,CASSLYDRGETQYF
TRBV9,NA,16,TRBJ1-4,NA,TGTGCCAGCAGCCCAAAGACAGGCGACGGATACGGAAAACTGTTTTTT,CASSPKTGDGYGKLFF
TRBV13,NA,13,TRBJ1-5,NA,TGTGCCAGCAGCTTTGGACTTAACGGGCCCCAGCATTTT,CASSFGLNGPQHF
TRBV11-2,NA,13,TRBJ1-6,NA,TGTGCCAGCAGCTTCCAGGGGAATTCACCCCTCCACTTT,CASSFQGNSPLHF
TRBV19,NA,14,TRBJ2-7,NA,TGTGCCAGTAGTATCGCTGGTCACCTCTACGAGCAGTACTTC,CASSIAGHLYEQYF
TRBV4-1,NA,17,TRBJ2-1,NA,TGCGCCAGCAGCCAAGGGGGACCCTTGAGCTCCTACAATGAGCAGTTCTTC,CASSQGGPLSSYNEQFF
TRBV27,NA,17,TRBJ2-5,TRBD1,TGTGCCAGCAGTTTCAAGGGACAGGGGGCTGGAAGGGAGACCCAGTACTTC,CASSFKGQGAGRETQYF
TRBV5-4,NA,13,TRBJ2-7,NA,TGTGCCAGCAGCTTGGCCGCCGGTTACGAGCAGTACTTC,CASSLAAGYEQYF
TRBV28,NA,14,TRBJ2-3,TRBD2,TGTGCCAGCAGTCCAGGACTAGCGGCAGATACGCAGTATTTT,CASSPGLAADTQYF
TRBV7-9,NA,13,TRBJ2-7,NA,TGTGCCAGCAGCTCCGACAGACACTACGAGCAGTACTTC,CASSSDRHYEQYF
TRBV6-1,once,14,TRBJ1-5,TRBD1,TGTGCCAGCAGTGACCCAGGGGGCCGGCAGCCCCAGCATTTT,CASSDPGGRQPQHF
TRBV12-3/TRBV12-4,NA,13,TRBJ1-2,NA,TGTGCCAGCAGTTTAGGAGAGGGCTATGGCTACACCTTC,CASSLGEGYGYTF
TRBV4-2,few,15,TRBJ1-4,NA,TGTGCCAGCAGCCAAGAAAGAACAACTAATGAAAAACTGTTTTTT,CASSQERTTNEKLFF
TRBV4-3,NA,15,TRBJ2-7,NA,TGCGCCAGCAGCCAAGGTGCCGGGGGGCTCTACGAGCAGTACTTC,CASSQGAGGLYEQYF
TRBV5-1,once,16,TRBJ2-1,TRBD2,TGCGCCAGCAGCTTTCTAGCGGGAGTGACCTACAATGAGCAGTTCTTC,CASSFLAGVTYNEQFF
TRBV7-8,NA,15,TRBJ1-3,NA,TGTGCCAGCAGCTTAGATTGGGGGGCTGGAAACACCATATATTTT,CASSLDWGAGNTIYF
TRBV19,NA,17,TRBJ1-1,NA,TGTGCCAGTAGTAGGTCCAGCTTCCGAGGGACGGACACTGAAGCTTTCTTT,CASSRSSFRGTDTEAFF
TRBV2,NA,16,TRBJ2-4,TRBD1,TGTGCCACGTCCCGGGACAGGGTCGGGGCCAAAAACATTCAGTACTTC,CATSRDRVGAKNIQYF
TRBV7-9,few,15,TRBJ2-2,TRBD1,TGTGCCAGCAGCCTAGGGGGCTTGAACACCGGGGAGCTGTTTTTT,CASSLGGLNTGELFF
TRBV11-3,NA,14,TRBJ2-1,TRBD2,TGTGCCAGCAGCTTAGAGGGGACTACGGTCGTACAGTTCTTC,CASSLEGTTVVQFF